Sequencing of this T cell receptor beta chain was carried out in a study of blood T cell repertoires in COVID-19. Study context: COVID-19 samples collected from the United States, Italy and Spain covered acute and convalescent phases.

The CDR3 covers 18 residues. Data came from immunoSEQ multiplex PCR; TCRdb stores just in-frame clones and leaves some out. The data show 70,000 to 100,000 clones, 90% seen once. The source material was peripheral blood. The chain is built from TRBV12-1 and TRBJ2-5; the D segment call TRBD2 is taken from the table without a DNA check. TRBV12-1 is tagged as a pseudogene. The sequence came from a man aged 55 to 69 with acute or convalescent COVID-19. The CDR3 loop reads CASSSLAGVPLKQETQYF. Written as DNA, the CDR3 is TGTGCCAGCAGCTCACTAGCGGGGGTCCCCCTGAAACAAGAGACCCAGTACTTC.